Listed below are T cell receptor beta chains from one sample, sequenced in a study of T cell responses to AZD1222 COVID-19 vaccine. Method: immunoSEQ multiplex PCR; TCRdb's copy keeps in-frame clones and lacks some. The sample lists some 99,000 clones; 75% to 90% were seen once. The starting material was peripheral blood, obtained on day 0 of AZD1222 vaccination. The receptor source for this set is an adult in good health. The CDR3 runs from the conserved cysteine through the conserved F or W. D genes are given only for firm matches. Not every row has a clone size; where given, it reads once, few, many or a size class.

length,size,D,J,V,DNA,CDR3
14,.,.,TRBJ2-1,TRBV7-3,TGTGCCAGCAGCTTAACGGGGCTAGCGAATGAGCAGTTCTTC,CASSLTGLANEQFF
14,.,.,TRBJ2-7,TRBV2,TGTGCCAGCAGCCGCAGTGGCTCCGGGGACGAGCAGTACTTC,CASSRSGSGDEQYF
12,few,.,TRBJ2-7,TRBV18,TGTGCCAGCTCGGGCACAGGGCTCGAGCAGTACTTC,CASSGTGLEQYF
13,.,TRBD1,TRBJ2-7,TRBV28,TGTGCCAGCAGTCGGGACAGCCTTTCCGAGCAGTACTTC,CASSRDSLSEQYF
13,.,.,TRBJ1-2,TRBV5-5,TGTGCCAGCAGCTTAAGAGGCGGGGATGGCTACACCTTC,CASSLRGGDGYTF
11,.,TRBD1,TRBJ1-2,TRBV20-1,TGCAGTGCACCGACAGGGGGAGGCTACACCTTC,CSAPTGGGYTF
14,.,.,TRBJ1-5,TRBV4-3,TGCGCCAGCAGCTCGGGACCGAGCAATCAGCCCCAGCATTTT,CASSSGPSNQPQHF
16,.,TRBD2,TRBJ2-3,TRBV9,TGTGCCAGCAGCGTAGAACTAGCGGGAGTAGGGGATACGCAGTATTTT,CASSVELAGVGDTQYF
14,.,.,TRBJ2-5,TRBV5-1,TGCGCCAGCAGCTTGGCAGGCCCAGAGGAGACCCAGTACTTC,CASSLAGPEETQYF
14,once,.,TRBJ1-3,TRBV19,TGTGCCAGTAGTACGCGGCAGGGTGGAAACACCATATATTTT,CASSTRQGGNTIYF
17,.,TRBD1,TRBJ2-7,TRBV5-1,TGCGCCAGCAGCAACGGACAGGGTGGTCCAAGCTCCTACGAGCAGTACTTC,CASSNGQGGPSSYEQYF
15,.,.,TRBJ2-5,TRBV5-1,TGCGCCAGCAGCTTCAGATCACCCCTGGGAGAGACCCAGTACTTC,CASSFRSPLGETQYF
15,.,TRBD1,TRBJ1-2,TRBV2,TGTGCCAGCAGTGAAGAGACAGGGGGTAGCTCTGGCTACACCTTC,CASSEETGGSSGYTF
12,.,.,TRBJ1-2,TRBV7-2,TGTGCCAGCAGCTCCTTTTCAGGAGGCTACACCTTC,CASSSFSGGYTF
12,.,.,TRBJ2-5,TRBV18,TGTGCCAGCTCACCTCCTTTCGAGACCCAGTACTTC,CASSPPFETQYF
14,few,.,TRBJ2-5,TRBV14,TGTGCCAGCAGCCAATCGACAGTACAAGAGACCCAGTACTTC,CASSQSTVQETQYF
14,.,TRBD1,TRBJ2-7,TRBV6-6,TGTGCCAGCGCTTTCCCGGGACAGTCTCACGAGCAGTACTTC,CASAFPGQSHEQYF
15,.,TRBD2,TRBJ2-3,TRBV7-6,TGTGCCAGCAGCTTTAGCGGGGACCCCACAGATACGCAGTATTTT,CASSFSGDPTDTQYF
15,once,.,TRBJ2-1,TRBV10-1,TGCGCCAGCAGTGAATCTAATATAGGCTACAATGAGCAGTTCTTC,CASSESNIGYNEQFF
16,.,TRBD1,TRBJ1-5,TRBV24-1,TGTGCCACCAGTGATGCTGGGACAGGGGAGAATCAGCCCCAGCATTTT,CATSDAGTGENQPQHF
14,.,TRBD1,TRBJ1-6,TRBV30,TGTGCCTGGAGTACAGGGGGAAGGCTTTCACCCCTCCACTTT,CAWSTGGRLSPLHF
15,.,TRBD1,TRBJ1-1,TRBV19,TGTGCCAGTAGTATAATCGACAGGGGGAACACTGAAGCTTTCTTT,CASSIIDRGNTEAFF
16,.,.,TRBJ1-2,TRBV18,TGTGCCAGCTCACCACCGCGGCAGGGAGGTAACTATGGCTACACCTTC,CASSPPRQGGNYGYTF
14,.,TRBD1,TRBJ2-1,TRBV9,TGTGCCAGCAGCGGATCCCAGACAGGGGAGGAGCAGTTCTTC,CASSGSQTGEEQFF
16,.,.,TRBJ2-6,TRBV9,TGTGCCAGCAGCGTAGCGACGGGATACGGGGCCAACGTCCTGACTTTC,CASSVATGYGANVLTF
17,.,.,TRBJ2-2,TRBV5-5,TGTGCCAGCAGCTTGGCCGAGACACCCATGAACACCGGGGAGCTGTTTTTT,CASSLAETPMNTGELFF
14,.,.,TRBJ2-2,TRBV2,TGTGCCAGCAGTGTTTTACTTAACACCGGGGAGCTGTTTTTT,CASSVLLNTGELFF
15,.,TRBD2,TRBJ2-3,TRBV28,TGTGCCAGCAGTATCGGGGGGACCCGCACAGATACGCAGTATTTT,CASSIGGTRTDTQYF
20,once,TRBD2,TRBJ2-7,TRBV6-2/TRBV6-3,TGTGCCAGCAGTTACTCGAGTCTTGGACTAGCGGGAGAGTGGCCCCGAGAGCAGTACTTC,CASSYSSLGLAGEWPREQYF
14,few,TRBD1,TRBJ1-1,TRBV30,TGTGCCTCAAATACAGGGGGATTGGACACTGAAGCTTTCTTT,CASNTGGLDTEAFF
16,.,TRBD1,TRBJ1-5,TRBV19,TGTGCCAGTAGTCCCCTACAGGGGGCTAGCAATCAGCCCCAGCATTTT,CASSPLQGASNQPQHF
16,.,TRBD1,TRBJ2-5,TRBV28,TGTGCCAGCAGTCTCGTAACGGGACAGGGGGTGGAGACCCAGTACTTC,CASSLVTGQGVETQYF
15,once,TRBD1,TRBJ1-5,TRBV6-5,TGTGCCAGCAGACCCGGGACAGGGTTCAATCAGCCCCAGCATTTT,CASRPGTGFNQPQHF
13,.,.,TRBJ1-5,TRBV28,TGTGCCAGCAGTTTTCCAGGGAATCAGCCCCAGCATTTT,CASSFPGNQPQHF
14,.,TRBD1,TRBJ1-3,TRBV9,TGTGCCAGCAGCGTGGGGACAGGGAGAAACACCATATATTTT,CASSVGTGRNTIYF
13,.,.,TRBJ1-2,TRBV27,TGTGCCAGCAGTTCCACACAGGGAACGGGCTACACCTTC,CASSSTQGTGYTF
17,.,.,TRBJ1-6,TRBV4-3,TGCGCCAGCAGCCAAGCGGCGTACAGCTCCTATAATTCACCCCTCCACTTT,CASSQAAYSSYNSPLHF
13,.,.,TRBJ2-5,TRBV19,TGTGCCACCTCTGTGGGGATGGCAGAGACCCAGTACTTC,CATSVGMAETQYF
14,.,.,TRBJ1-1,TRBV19,TGTGCCAGTAGTCCCCGTAGCCCCGGGGCTGAAGCTTTCTTT,CASSPRSPGAEAFF
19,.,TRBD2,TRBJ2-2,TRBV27,TGTGCCAGCAGTTTATCGGGACTAGCGGGAGATCAGAACACCGGGGAGCTGTTTTTT,CASSLSGLAGDQNTGELFF
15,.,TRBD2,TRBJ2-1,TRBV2,TGTGCCAGCAAAGTAGCGGGGGGTTCCTACAATGAGCAGTTCTTC,CASKVAGGSYNEQFF
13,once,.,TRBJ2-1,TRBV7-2,TGTGCCAGCAGCTTAGGTCAGGCTAATGAGCAGTTCTTC,CASSLGQANEQFF
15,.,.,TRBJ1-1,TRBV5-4,TGTGCCAGCAGCTATAAAGGACAGTTGAACACTGAAGCTTTCTTT,CASSYKGQLNTEAFF
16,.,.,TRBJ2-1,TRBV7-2,TGTGCCAGCAGCTTAGTGTTTGGTAGCGGCTACAATGAGCAGTTCTTC,CASSLVFGSGYNEQFF
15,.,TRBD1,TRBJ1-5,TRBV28,TGTGCCAGCAGGGAGACAGGGGGCGGCAATCAGCCCCAGCATTTT,CASRETGGGNQPQHF
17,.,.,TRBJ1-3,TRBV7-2,TGTGCCAGCAGTAGGGGGGCAGGGCCGAGCTCTGGAAACACCATATATTTT,CASSRGAGPSSGNTIYF
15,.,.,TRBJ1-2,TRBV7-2,TGTGCCACAACCCCCGGACCCGGTCCCAACTATGGCTACACCTTC,CATTPGPGPNYGYTF
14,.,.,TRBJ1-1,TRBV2,TGTGCCAGCGTTTATAGGGGGGGAGACACTGAAGCTTTCTTT,CASVYRGGDTEAFF
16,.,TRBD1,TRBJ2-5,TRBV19,TGTGCCAGTAGTAAGAAGACAGGGGCGTACCAAGAGACCCAGTACTTC,CASSKKTGAYQETQYF
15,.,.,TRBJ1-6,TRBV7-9,TGTGCCAGCAGCTTAACTGGGGGTTGGAATTCACCCCTCCACTTT,CASSLTGGWNSPLHF
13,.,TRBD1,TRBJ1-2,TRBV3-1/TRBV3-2,TGTGCCAGCAGCCAGACAGGGCTCGGGAGCTACACCTTC,CASSQTGLGSYTF
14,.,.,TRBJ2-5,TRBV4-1,TGCGCCAGCAGCCAAGAGCGCAGCTATGAGACCCAGTACTTC,CASSQERSYETQYF
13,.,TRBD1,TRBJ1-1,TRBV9,TGTGCCAGCAGCCAACAGGGGGACACTGAAGCTTTCTTT,CASSQQGDTEAFF
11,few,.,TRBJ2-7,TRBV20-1,TGCAGTGCTAGACGGGGGTCCGAGCAGTACTTC,CSARRGSEQYF
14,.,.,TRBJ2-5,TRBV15,TGTGCCACCAGCAGAGATCGAGGAACGGAGACCCAGTACTTC,CATSRDRGTETQYF